Detailed here is one T cell receptor (beta chain). This clonotype turned up a few times. Which antigen it targets is not known. It has no much larger one-base neighbor in the sample; base qualities were not kept. Germline trimming amounts to 5 bases on V and 8 bases on J, with 9 as the count of junction bases outside the gene matches. The germline V gene (reference sequence) provides CDR1 LNHNV and CDR2 YYDKDF. The CDR3 holds 14 amino acids from the cysteine to the phenylalanine. CDR3 DNA is the only sequence kept; it has 42 bases, read in frame from the first base. The sample is drawn from a study of T cells in Graves' hyperthyroidism and ophthalmopathy (dated by TCRdb to between 2018 and 2021). Describing the broader study: Peripheral blood was sampled at the time of initial diagnosis, prior to any treatment. The study also compared thyroid tissue and blood T-cell repertoires from roughly 6 Graves' hyperthyroidism patients. The 95 to 100 discovery patients were randomly divided into training and test sets at a 7:3 ratio. TCR Vbeta CDR3 sequencing of 120 to 150 peripheral blood samples (43 ophthalmopathy, roughly 74 hyperthyroidism and approximately 17 progressor patients) is reported in the paper. Once sampling was done, hyperthyroidism patients were given methimazole at a starting dose of 30 mg daily, whereas ophthalmopathy patients were given high-dose intravenous methylprednisolone. TCR V-J signatures able to tell the groups apart were searched for in a discovery cohort of approximately 95 patients, of whom more than 40 had Graves' ophthalmopathy and roughly 59 had stable Graves' hyperthyroidism. Whether ophthalmopathy could be predicted prospectively was tested in an independent validation cohort made up of approximately 19 hyperthyroidism patients plus 17 patients who later progressed to ophthalmopathy.

The TCR beta CDR3 regions were amplified from RNA transcripts. The TCR CDR3 was subjected to a first round of RT-PCR using the HTBI primer set and the Qiagen OneStep RT-PCR kit. A second multiplex PCR round built the libraries, followed by size selection and purification. Sequencing of the libraries was done on an Illumina HiSeq2000 using paired-end 100 bp reads. The authors' analysis ran thus. SOAPnuke was used to process the raw data, throwing out any read that contained adapters or uncalled bases, had a mean Phred below 15, or lacked an exact constant-primer or identifier match. High-quality paired reads were merged with COPE v1.2.5, and unique nucleotide sequences were defined as clonotypes. MiTCR v1.1 was used to align clonotypes to the IMGT TRBV, TRBD and TRBJ reference segments. The analysis was restricted to V-J combinations with a frequency above 0.0001, which together covered 99% to 99.2% of the repertoires. The TCS score was defined as the ratio of F50 (clonal expansion) to E x V (chaos), calculated using BLOSUM62-based TCRdist between CDR3 peptides within each V-J. Welch's t-statistics and random forest reduced several hundred V-J features to 10 to 15, which were used in a naive Bayes classifier (R e1071). In TCRdb, the public reads were trimmed at Q25 with fastp and aligned with MiXCR, with productive beta chains retained. Rows matching on CDR3 protein sequence are summarized as one entry with the most common DNA and genes. TCRdb, rather than the study authors, made the V and J calls. In this sample the table shows around 350,000 distinct CDR3 sequences, approximately 14% of which occur a single time. The biggest ten clones account for about 30% of the sample.

The full study reports these points: In cross-validation, a model built on a 13 V-J signature told ophthalmopathy apart from stable hyperthyroidism with 87.88% sensitivity and about 81% specificity, and in testing the same model reached 80%/75%. Sample size was not statistically predetermined, and blinding of investigators to group allocation was not performed. In validation, the model predicted progression to ophthalmopathy with over 60% sensitivity and approximately 78% specificity, a median of roughly seven months before onset. Most expanded thyroid clonotypes (frequency above 0.001) were also detected in blood, a finding suggesting that blood repertoires may reflect thyroid immune responses.

The hyperthyroidism patients were between 18 and 65 years old and newly diagnosed, with a disease duration of less than 2 months. The study excluded patients with uncontrolled infections, other autoimmune diseases, pregnancy or lactation. Diagnoses were based on clinical symptoms, serum thyroxine and TRAb, thyroid ultrasound and orbital computed tomography. Blood from progressor patients was drawn when they were first diagnosed with hyperthyroidism, before any ophthalmopathy symptoms appeared. PBMCs were isolated from 10 ml of fresh peripheral blood by Ficoll-Paque density gradient centrifugation. Progressor patients were initially diagnosed with Graves' hyperthyroidism and developed ophthalmopathy during follow-up. Total RNA was extracted with Trizol reagent, and quality was checked on an Agilent 2100 Bioanalyzer.

Sequencing was performed on blood. The V gene is TRBV15 and the J gene is TRBJ2-3, and TRBD2 matches 8 of the central bases. The source is a woman younger than 30 with Graves' hyperthyroidism that later progressed to Graves' ophthalmopathy. The CDR3 in this case is CATSRAGVRGTQYF. The nucleotide sequence is TGTGCCACCAGCCGAGCGGGAGTCCGCGGTACGCAGTATTTT.